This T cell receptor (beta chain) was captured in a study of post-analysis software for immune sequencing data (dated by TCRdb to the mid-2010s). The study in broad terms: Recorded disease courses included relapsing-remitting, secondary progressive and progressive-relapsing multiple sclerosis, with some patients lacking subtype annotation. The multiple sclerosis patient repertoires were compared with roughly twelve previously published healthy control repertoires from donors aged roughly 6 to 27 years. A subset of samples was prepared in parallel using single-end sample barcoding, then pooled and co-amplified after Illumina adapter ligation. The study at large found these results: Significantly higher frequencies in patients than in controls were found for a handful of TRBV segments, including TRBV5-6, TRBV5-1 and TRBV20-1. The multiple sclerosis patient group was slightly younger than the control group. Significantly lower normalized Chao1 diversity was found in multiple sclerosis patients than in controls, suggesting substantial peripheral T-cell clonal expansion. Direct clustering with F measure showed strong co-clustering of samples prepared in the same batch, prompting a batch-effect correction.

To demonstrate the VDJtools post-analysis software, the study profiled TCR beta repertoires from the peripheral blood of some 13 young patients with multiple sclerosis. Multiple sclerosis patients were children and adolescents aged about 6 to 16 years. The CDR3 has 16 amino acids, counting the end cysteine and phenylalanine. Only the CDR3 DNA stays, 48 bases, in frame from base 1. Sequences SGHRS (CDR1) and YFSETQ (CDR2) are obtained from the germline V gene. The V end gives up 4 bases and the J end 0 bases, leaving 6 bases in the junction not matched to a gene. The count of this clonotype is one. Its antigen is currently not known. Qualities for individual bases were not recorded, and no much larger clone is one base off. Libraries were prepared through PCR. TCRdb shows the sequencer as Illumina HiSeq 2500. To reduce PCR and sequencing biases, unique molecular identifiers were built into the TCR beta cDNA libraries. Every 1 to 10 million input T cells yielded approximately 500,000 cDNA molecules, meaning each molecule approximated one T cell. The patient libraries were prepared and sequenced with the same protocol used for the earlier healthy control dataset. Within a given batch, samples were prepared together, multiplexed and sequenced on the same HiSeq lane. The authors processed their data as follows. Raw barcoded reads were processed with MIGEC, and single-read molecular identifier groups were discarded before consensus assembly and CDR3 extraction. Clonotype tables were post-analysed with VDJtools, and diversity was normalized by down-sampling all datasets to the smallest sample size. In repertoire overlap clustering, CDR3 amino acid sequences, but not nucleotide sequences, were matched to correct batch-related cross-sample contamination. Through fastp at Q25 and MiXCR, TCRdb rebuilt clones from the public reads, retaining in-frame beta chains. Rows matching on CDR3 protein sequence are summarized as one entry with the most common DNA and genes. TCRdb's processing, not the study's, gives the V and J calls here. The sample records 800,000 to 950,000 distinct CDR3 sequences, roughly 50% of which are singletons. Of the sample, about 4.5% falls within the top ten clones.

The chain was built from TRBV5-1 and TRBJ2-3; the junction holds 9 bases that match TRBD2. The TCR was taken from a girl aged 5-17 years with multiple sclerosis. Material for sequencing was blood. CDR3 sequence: CASSGLTSGSTDTQYF. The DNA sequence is TGCGCCAGCAGCGGACTAACTAGCGGGAGCACAGATACGCAGTATTTT.